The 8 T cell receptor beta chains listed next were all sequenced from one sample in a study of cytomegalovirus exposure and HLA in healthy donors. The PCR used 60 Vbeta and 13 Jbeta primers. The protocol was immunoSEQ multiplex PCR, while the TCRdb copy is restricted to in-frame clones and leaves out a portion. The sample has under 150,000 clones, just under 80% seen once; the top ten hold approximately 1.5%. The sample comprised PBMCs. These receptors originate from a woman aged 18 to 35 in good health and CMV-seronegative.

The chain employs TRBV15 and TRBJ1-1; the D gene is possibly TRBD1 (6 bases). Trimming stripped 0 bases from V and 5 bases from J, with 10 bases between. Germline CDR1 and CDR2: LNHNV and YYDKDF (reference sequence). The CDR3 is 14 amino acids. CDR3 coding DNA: TGTGCCACCAGCAGAGATCCAGGGGTGACTGAAGCTTTCTTT. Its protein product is CATSRDPGVTEAFF.

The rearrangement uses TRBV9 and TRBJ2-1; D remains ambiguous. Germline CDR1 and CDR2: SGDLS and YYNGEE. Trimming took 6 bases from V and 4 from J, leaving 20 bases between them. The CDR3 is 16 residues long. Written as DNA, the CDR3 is TGTGCCAGCACCCCAGGCGTGGTACAGTTATACAATGAGCAGTTCTTC. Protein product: CASTPGVVQLYNEQFF.

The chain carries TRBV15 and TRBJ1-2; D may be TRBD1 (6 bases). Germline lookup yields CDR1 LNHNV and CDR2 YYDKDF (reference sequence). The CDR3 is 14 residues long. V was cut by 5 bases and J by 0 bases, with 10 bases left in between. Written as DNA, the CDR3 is TGTGCCACCAGCCCAGGGGCCTCTAACTATGGCTACACCTTC. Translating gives CATSPGASNYGYTF.

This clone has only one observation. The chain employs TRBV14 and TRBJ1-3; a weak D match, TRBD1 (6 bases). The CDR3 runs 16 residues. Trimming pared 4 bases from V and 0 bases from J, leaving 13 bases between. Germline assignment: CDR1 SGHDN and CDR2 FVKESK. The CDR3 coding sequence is TGTGCCAGCAGCCCGGTGGGGGACACCTCTGGAAACACCATATATTTT. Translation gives CASSPVGDTSGNTIYF. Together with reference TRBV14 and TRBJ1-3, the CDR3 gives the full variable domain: EAGVTQFPSHSVIEKGQTVTLRCDPISGHDNLYWYRRVMGKEIKFLLHFVKESKQDESGMPNNRFLAERTGGTYSTLKVQPAELEDSGVYFCASSPVGDTSGNTIYFGEGSWLTVV.

The CDR3 sequence: CASGLVTLSSYNEQFF. CDR3 bases: TGTGCTAGTGGTTTGGTCACCCTTAGCTCCTACAATGAGCAGTTCTTC. This rearrangement joins TRBV12-5 to TRBJ2-1; D ambiguous. The V end was cut by 0 bases, the J end by 0 bases, with 9 bases between. The CDR3 has 16 amino acids. CDR1 and CDR2 from the germline V gene are LGHNT and FRNRAP.

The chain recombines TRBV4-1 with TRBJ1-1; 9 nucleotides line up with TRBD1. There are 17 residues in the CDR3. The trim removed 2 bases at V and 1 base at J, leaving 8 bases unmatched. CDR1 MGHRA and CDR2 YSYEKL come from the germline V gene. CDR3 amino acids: CASSQPWTGEGNTEAFF. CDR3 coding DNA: TGCGCCAGCAGCCAACCCTGGACAGGGGAAGGGAACACTGAAGCTTTCTTT.

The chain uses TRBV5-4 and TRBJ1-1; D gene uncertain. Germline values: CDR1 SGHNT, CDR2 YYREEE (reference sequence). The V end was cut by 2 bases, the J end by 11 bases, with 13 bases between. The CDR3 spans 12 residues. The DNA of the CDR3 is TGTGCCAGCAGCTTCGGGAGCCGCCCCGCTTTCTTT. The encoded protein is CASSFGSRPAFF.

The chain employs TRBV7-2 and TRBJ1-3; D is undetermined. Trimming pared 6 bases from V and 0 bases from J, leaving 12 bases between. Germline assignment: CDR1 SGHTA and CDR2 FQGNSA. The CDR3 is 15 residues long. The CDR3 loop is CASSFVYGSGNTIYF. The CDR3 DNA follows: TGTGCCAGCAGTTTCGTATACGGCTCTGGAAACACCATATATTTT.